The clone carrying this TCR beta chain appeared many times. This record comes from a study of molecular identifiers for immune sequencing clone quantification. Both previously described methods and listed TCR primers were employed to make bulk TCR libraries. TCRdb passed the PCR reads through MiXCR, listing each CDR3 protein once. The top ten clones hold about 0.73% of a sample with roughly 300,000 distinct CDR3 sequences, over 20% of them seen once. The germline V gene encodes CDR1 MNHEY and CDR2 SMNVEV (reference sequence). The CDR3 consists of 14 residues. The chain recombines TRBV27 with TRBJ2-7, with D unclear. Sequencing was done on a sample of naive CD8+ T cells from blood, with Jurkat cell RNA spiked in. Subset of the sample: FACS-sorted CD8+CD4-CCR7+CD45RA+ naive T cells. This receptor was taken from a human donor in good health. Some libraries in this study had Jurkat cell RNA spiked in. CDR3 amino acids: CARPGDTNRAEQYF. The CDR3 nucleotides are TGTGCGCGCCCCGGCGACACCAATCGTGCGGAGCAGTACTTC.